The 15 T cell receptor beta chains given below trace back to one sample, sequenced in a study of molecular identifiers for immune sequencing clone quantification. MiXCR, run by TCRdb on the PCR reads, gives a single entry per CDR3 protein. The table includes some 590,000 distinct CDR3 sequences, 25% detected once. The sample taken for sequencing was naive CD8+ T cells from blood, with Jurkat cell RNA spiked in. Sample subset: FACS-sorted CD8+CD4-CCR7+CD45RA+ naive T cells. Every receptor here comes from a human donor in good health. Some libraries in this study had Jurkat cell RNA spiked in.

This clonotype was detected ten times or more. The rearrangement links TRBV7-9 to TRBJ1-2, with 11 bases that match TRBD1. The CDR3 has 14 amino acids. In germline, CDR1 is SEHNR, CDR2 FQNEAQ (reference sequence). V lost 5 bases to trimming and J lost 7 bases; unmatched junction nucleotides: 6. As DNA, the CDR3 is TGTGCCAGCAGCCCAGGACAGGGGGCATTTGGCTACACCTTC. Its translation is CASSPGQGAFGYTF.

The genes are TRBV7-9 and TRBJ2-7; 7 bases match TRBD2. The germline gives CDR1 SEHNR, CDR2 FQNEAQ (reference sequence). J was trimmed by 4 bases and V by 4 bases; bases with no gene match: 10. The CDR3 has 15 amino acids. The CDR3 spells CASSSGLEAPYEQYF. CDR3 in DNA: TGTGCCAGCAGCTCCGGACTAGAAGCCCCATACGAGCAGTACTTC.

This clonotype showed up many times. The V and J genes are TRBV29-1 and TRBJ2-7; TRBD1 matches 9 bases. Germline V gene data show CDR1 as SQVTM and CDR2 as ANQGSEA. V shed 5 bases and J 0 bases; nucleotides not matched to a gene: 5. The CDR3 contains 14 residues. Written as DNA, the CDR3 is TGCAGCGTTAGCGACAGGGGGTCCTCCTACGAGCAGTACTTC. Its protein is CSVSDRGSSYEQYF.

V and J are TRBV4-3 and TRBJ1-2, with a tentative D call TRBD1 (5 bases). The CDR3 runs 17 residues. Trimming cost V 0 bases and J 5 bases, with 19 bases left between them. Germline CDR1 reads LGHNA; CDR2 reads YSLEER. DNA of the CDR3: TGCGCCAGCAGCCAAGAGGGTCGGGGGGAGAAGGCTTATGGCTACACCTTC. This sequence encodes CASSQEGRGEKAYGYTF.

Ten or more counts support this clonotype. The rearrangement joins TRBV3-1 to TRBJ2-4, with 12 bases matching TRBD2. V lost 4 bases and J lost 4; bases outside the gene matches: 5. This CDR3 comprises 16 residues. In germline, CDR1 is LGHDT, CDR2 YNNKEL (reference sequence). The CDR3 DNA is TGTGCCAGCAGCCCAAGGACTAGCGGGGCAAAAAACATTCAGTACTTC. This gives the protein CASSPRTSGAKNIQYF. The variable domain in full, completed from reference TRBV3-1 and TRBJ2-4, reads DTAVSQTPKYLVTQMGNDKSIKCEQNLGHDTMYWYKQDSKKFLKIMFSYNNKELIINETVPNRFSPKSPDKAHLNLHINSLELGDSAVYFCASSPRTSGAKNIQYFGAGTRLSVL.

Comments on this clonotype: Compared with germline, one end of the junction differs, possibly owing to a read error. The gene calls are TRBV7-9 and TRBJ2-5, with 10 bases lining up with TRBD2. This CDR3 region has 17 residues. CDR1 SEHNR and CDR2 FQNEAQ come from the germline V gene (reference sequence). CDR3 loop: CASSSPLAGKKSETPYF. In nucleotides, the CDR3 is TGTGCCAGCAGCTCCCCACTAGCGGGAAAAAAGTCAGAGACCCCGTACTTC.

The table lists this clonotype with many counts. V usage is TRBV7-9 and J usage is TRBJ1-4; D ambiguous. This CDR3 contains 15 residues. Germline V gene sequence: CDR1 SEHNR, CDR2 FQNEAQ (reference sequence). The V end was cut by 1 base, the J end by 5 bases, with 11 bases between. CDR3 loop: CASSLGPDWNEKLFF. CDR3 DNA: TGTGCCAGCAGCTTAGGACCGGATTGGAATGAAAAACTGTTTTTT.

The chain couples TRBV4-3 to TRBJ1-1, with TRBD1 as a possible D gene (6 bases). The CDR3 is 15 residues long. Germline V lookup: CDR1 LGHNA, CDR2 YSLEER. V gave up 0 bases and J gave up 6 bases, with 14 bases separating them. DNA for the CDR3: TGCGCCAGCAGCCAAGATCGCCACAGGGACCCTGAAGCTTTCTTT. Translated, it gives CASSQDRHRDPEAFF.

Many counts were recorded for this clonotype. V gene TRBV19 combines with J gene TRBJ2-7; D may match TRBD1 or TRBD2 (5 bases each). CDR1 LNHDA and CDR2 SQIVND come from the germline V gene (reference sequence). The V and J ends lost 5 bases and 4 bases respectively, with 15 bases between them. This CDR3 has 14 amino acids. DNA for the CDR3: TGTGCCAGTAGTCCGCAGGGAGCCTTTTACGAGCAGTACTTC. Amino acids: CASSPQGAFYEQYF.

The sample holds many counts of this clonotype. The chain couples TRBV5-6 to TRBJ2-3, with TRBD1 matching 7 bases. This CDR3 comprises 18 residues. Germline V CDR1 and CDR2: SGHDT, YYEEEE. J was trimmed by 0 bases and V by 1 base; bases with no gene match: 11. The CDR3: CASSLQTGLLSSTDTQYF. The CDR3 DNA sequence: TGTGCCAGCAGCTTGCAGACAGGGCTCCTTTCTAGCACAGATACGCAGTATTTT.

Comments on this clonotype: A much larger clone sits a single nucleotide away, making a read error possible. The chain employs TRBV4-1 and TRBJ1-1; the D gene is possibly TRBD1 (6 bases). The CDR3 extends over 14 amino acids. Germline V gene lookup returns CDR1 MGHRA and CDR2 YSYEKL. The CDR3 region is CASGIGGRDTAAFF. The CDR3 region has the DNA TGCGCCAGCGGGATTGGGGGGCGGGACACTGCAGCTTTCTTT.

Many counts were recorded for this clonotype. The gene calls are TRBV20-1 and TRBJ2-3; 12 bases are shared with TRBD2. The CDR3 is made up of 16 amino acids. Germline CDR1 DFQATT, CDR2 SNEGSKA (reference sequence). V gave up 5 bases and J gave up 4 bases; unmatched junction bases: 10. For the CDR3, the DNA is TGCAGTGCTTCAACCGAAGCTAGCGGGGGGGCAGATACGCAGTATTTT. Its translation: CSASTEASGGADTQYF.

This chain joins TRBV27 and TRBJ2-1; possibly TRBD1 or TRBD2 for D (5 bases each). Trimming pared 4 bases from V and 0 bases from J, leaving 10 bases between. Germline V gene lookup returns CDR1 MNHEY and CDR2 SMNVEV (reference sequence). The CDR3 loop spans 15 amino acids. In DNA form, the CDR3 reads TGTGCCAGCAGTTGGACTGGGGGCTCCTACAATGAGCAGTTCTTC. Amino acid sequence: CASSWTGGSYNEQFF.

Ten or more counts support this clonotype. CDR3 DNA sequence: TGTGCCAGCAACCGTCCCTCGCAGGCCGACGAAAAACTGTTTTTT. Protein sequence: CASNRPSQADEKLFF. The V gene is TRBV6-2 or TRBV6-3, the J gene TRBJ1-4, with D uncertain. Trimming took 7 bases from V and 8 from J, leaving 20 bases between them. Germline V lookup: CDR1 MNHEY, CDR2 SVGEGT. The CDR3 has 15 amino acids.

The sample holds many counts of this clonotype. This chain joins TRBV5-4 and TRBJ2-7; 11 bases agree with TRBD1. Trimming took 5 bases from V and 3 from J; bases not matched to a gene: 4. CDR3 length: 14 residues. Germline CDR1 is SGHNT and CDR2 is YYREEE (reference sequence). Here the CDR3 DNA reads TGTGCCAGCAGTTTCGGGACAGGGGGCTACGAGCAGTACTTC. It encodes CASSFGTGGYEQYF.